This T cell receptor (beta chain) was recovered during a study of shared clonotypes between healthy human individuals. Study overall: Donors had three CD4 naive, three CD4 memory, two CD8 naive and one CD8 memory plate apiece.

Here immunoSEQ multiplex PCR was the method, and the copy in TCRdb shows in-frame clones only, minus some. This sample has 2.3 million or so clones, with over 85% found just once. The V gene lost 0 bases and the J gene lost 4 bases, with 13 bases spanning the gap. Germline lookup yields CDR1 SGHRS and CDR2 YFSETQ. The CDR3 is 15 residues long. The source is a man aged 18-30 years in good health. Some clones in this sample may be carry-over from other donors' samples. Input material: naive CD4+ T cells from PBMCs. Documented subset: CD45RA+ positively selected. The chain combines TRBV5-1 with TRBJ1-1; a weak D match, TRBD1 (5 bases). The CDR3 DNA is TGCGCCAGCAGCTTGGCCGGGAGGGACGGCACTGAAGCTTTCTTT. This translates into CASSLAGRDGTEAFF.